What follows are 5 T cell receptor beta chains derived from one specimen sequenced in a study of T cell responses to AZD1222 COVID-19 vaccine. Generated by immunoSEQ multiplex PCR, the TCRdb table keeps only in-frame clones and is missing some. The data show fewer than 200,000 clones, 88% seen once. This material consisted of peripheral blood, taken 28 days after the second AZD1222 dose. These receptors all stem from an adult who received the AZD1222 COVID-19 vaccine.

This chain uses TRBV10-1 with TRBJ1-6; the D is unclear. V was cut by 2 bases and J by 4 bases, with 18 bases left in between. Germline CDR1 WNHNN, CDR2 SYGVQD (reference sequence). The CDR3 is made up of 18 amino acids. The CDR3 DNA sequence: TGCGCCAGCAGTGAGCCGGATCGACGCGACATATATAATTCACCCCTCCACTTT. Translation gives CASSEPDRRDIYNSPLHF.

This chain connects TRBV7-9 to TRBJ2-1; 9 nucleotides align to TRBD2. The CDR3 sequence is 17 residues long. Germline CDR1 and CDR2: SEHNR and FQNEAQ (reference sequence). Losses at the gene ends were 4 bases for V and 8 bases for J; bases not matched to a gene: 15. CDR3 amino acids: CASSSLGGTSRGDEQFF. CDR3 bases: TGTGCCAGCAGCTCGCTAGGGGGGACTAGCCGCGGGGATGAGCAGTTCTTC.

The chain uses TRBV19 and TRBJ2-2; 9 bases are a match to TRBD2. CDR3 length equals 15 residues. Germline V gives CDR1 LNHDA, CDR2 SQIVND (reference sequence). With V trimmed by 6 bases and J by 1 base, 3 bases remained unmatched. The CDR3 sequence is CASRLAGQNTGELFF. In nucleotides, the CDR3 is TGTGCCAGTAGACTAGCGGGCCAGAACACCGGGGAGCTGTTTTTT.

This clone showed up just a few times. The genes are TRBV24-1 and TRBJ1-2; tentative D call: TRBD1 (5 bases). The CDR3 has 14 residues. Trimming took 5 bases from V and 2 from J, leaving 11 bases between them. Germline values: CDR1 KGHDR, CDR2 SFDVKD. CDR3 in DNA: TGTGCCACCAGTGGGGACGCAGAAAACTATGGCTACACCTTC. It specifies CATSGDAENYGYTF.

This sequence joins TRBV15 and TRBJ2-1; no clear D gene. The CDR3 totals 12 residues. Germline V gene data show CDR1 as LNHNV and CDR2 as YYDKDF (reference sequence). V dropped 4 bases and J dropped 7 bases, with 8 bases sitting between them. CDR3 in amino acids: CATSTISNEQFF. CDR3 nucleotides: TGTGCCACCAGCACAATCTCAAATGAGCAGTTCTTC.